Listed below are T cell receptor beta chains from one sample, sequenced in a study of neurological immune-mediated disorders. TCRdb redid the calling of the 5' RACE reads with MiXCR, one entry per CDR3 protein. Of 40,000 to 45,000 distinct CDR3 sequences listed, approximately 12% are singletons. Sequenced: PBMCs. The receptor set was obtained from a female donor in good health. Each CDR3 is given with its conserved first and last residue. D genes are given only for firm matches. Clone size, where shown, is once, few, many, or a class for clones that have expanded.

clone size	D gene	J gene	V gene	CDR3 protein	CDR3 DNA
few	NA	TRBJ2-7	TRBV5-1	CASSAGRVTYEQYF	TGCGCCAGCAGCGCGGGAAGGGTGACCTACGAGCAGTACTTC
NA	NA	TRBJ1-2	TRBV20-1	CSAKQEASGYTF	TGCAGTGCTAAACAAGAGGCCTCTGGCTACACCTTC
many	NA	TRBJ2-3	TRBV20-1	CSANTGVTDTQYF	TGCAGTGCCAACACCGGGGTAACAGATACGCAGTATTTT
many	NA	TRBJ1-1	TRBV30	CAWSVWAGTEAFF	TGTGCCTGGAGTGTATGGGCAGGCACTGAAGCTTTCTTT
many	NA	TRBJ1-4	TRBV20-1	CSAKLTTNEKLFF	TGCAGTGCCAAGTTAACAACTAATGAAAAACTGTTTTTT
many	TRBD2	TRBJ2-1	TRBV5-5	CASSRTSGGSGEQFF	TGTGCCAGCAGCCGGACTAGCGGGGGGAGTGGTGAGCAGTTCTTC
many	NA	TRBJ1-2	TRBV7-2	CASSRMTPGGNGYTF	TGTGCCAGCAGCCGTATGACTCCCGGAGGGAATGGCTACACCTTC
few	TRBD1	TRBJ2-6	TRBV28	CASRNRGISGANVLTF	TGTGCCAGCAGAAACAGGGGGATTTCTGGGGCCAACGTCCTGACTTTC
many	NA	TRBJ1-1	TRBV29-1	CSASNTEAFF	TGCAGCGCCTCGAACACTGAAGCTTTCTTT
many	NA	TRBJ1-1	TRBV18	CASSQGSKGTEAFF	TGTGCCAGCTCACAGGGATCGAAAGGTACTGAAGCTTTCTTT
many	TRBD1	TRBJ2-1	TRBV4-1	CASSQIRGLYNEQFF	TGCGCCAGCAGCCAGATTAGGGGGCTCTACAATGAGCAGTTCTTC
many	NA	TRBJ2-5	TRBV11-2	CASSLGWETQYF	TGTGCCAGCAGCTTAGGGTGGGAGACCCAGTACTTC
many	NA	TRBJ1-3	TRBV5-1	CASSLGYRASGNTIYF	TGCGCCAGCAGCTTGGGTTACAGGGCGTCTGGAAACACCATATATTTT
many	NA	TRBJ2-1	TRBV7-2	CASRPGRPSYNEQFF	TGTGCCAGCAGGCCGGGACGCCCCTCCTACAATGAGCAGTTCTTC
many	TRBD1	TRBJ1-2	TRBV24-1	CATSDPGQGNGYTF	TGTGCCACCAGTGACCCGGGACAGGGCAATGGCTACACCTTC
many	NA	TRBJ1-1	TRBV5-1	CASSLERATEAFF	TGCGCCAGCAGCTTGGAGAGGGCCACTGAAGCTTTCTTT
many	NA	TRBJ2-3	TRBV7-3	CASSLRGPADTQYF	TGTGCCAGCAGCCTACGGGGCCCCGCGGATACGCAGTATTTT
few	NA	TRBJ1-2	TRBV28	CASRGEGGRYGYTF	TGTGCCAGCAGGGGGGAAGGGGGACGTTATGGCTACACCTTC
many	NA	TRBJ2-3	TRBV9	CASSVGAAGTTSTDTQYF	TGTGCCAGCAGCGTAGGGGCGGCGGGGACAACTAGCACAGATACGCAGTATTTT
once	NA	TRBJ1-1	TRBV29-1	CSVGGRPGWVSEAFF	TGCAGCGTTGGGGGCCGTCCCGGGTGGGTTTCTGAAGCTTTCTTT
many	NA	TRBJ1-1	TRBV20-1	CSASTGTPVRAFF	TGCAGTGCTAGTACAGGGACACCCGTACGGGCTTTCTTT
many	TRBD1	TRBJ2-5	TRBV4-2	CASSQVLQGSRQETQYF	TGTGCCAGCAGCCAAGTACTACAGGGGTCCCGCCAAGAGACCCAGTACTTC
many	TRBD2	TRBJ2-2	TRBV25-1	CASSSRLAGGTGELFF	TGTGCCAGCAGTTCCCGACTAGCGGGGGGCACCGGGGAGCTGTTTTTT
many	TRBD1	TRBJ1-4	TRBV29-1	CSVGNRGGGEKLFF	TGCAGCGTCGGAAACAGGGGAGGAGGTGAAAAACTGTTTTTT
NA	NA	TRBJ1-1	TRBV5-1	CASSSRGGAFF	TGCGCCAGCAGCTCCCGCGGGGGAGCTTTCTTT
many	NA	TRBJ2-7	TRBV7-4	CASMPQGGHGYEQYF	TGTGCCAGCATGCCACAGGGGGGGCATGGTTACGAGCAGTACTTC
NA	NA	TRBJ2-3	TRBV29-1	CLVDTDTQYF	TGCCTCGTAGATACAGATACGCAGTATTTT
many	NA	TRBJ1-6	TRBV19	CASSSRASGTGYNSPLHF	TGTGCCAGTAGTTCCCGTGCCTCCGGGACGGGCTATAATTCACCCCTCCACTTT
many	TRBD1	TRBJ1-2	TRBV20-1	CSACPEDRGDYGYTF	TGCAGTGCTTGCCCTGAGGACAGGGGCGACTATGGCTACACCTTC
many	NA	TRBJ2-1	TRBV5-1	CASSRTEGLYNEQFF	TGCGCCAGCAGTCGTACGGAGGGTCTCTACAATGAGCAGTTCTTC
many	NA	TRBJ1-6	TRBV6-5	CASTRGGGSLDSPLHF	TGTGCCAGCACAAGAGGGGGGGGGTCCCTCGATTCACCCCTCCACTTT
many	NA	TRBJ1-1	TRBV11-2	CASSFTNTEAFF	TGTGCCAGCAGCTTTACGAACACTGAAGCTTTCTTT
many	NA	TRBJ1-2	TRBV5-1	CASSLEGQTIYGYTF	TGCGCCAGCAGCTTGGAGGGACAAACGATCTATGGCTACACCTTC
many	TRBD2	TRBJ2-3	TRBV20-1	CSARGEGPTDTQYF	TGCAGTGCCCGGGGGGAGGGCCCGACAGATACGCAGTATTTT
many	TRBD1	TRBJ2-5	TRBV7-8	CASRQSAGQGKETQYF	TGTGCCAGCAGACAAAGTGCGGGACAGGGTAAAGAGACCCAGTACTTC
many	TRBD2	TRBJ2-7	TRBV6-6	CASSSFVGLAAEQYF	TGTGCCAGCAGTTCCTTCGTGGGACTAGCGGCCGAGCAGTACTTC
NA	NA	TRBJ2-1	TRBV7-2	CASSRERVREQFF	TGTGCCAGCAGCCGGGAGAGAGTTCGGGAGCAGTTCTTC
many	NA	TRBJ1-6	TRBV5-1	CASSARQDSPLHF	TGCGCCAGCAGCGCGAGGCAGGATTCACCCCTCCACTTT
NA	TRBD2	TRBJ2-3	TRBV10-2	CASSEWAGGGDTQYF	TGCGCCAGCAGTGAGTGGGCGGGGGGTGGAGATACGCAGTATTTT
few	NA	TRBJ1-4	TRBV5-1	CASSFQGFNEKLFF	TGCGCCAGCAGCTTCCAGGGGTTTAATGAAAAACTGTTTTTT